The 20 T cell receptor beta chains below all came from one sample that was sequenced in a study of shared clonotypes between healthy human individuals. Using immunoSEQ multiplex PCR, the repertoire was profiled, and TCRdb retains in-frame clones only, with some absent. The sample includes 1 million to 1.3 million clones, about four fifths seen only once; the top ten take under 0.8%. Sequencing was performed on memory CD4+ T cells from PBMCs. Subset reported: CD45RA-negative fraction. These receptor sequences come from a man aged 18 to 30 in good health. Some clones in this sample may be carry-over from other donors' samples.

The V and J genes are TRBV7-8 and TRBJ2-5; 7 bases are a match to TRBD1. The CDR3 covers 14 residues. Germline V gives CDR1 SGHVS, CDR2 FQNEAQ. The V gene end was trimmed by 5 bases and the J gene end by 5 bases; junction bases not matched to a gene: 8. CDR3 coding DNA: TGTGCCAGCAGCCTAGGGGGCCTGGCGGAGACCCAGTACTTC. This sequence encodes CASSLGGLAETQYF.

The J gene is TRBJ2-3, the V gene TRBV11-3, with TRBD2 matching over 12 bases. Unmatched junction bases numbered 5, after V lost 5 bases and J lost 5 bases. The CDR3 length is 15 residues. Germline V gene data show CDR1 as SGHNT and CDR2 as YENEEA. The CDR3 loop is CASSPGTSGQDTQYF. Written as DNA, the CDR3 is TGTGCCAGCAGCCCCGGGACTAGCGGGCAAGATACGCAGTATTTT.

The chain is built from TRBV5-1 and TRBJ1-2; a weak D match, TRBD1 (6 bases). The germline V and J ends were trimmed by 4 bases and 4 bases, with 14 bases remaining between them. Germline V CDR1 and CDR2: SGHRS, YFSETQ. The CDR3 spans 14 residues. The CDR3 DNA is TGCGCCAGCAGCCACAGGGAAGATCTCTATGGCTACACCTTC. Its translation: CASSHREDLYGYTF.

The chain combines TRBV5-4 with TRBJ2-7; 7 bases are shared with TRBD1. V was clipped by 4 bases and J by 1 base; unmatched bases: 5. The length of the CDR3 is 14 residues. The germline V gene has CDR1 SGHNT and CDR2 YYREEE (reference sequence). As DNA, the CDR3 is TGTGCCAGCAGCCGACAGGGTAGTTCCTACGAGCAGTACTTC. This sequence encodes CASSRQGSSYEQYF. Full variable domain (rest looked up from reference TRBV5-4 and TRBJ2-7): ETGVTQSPTHLIKTRGQQVTLRCSSQSGHNTVSWYQQALGQGPQFIFQYYREEENGRGNFPPRFSGLQFPNYSSELNVNALELDDSALYLCASSRQGSSYEQYFGPGTRLTVT.

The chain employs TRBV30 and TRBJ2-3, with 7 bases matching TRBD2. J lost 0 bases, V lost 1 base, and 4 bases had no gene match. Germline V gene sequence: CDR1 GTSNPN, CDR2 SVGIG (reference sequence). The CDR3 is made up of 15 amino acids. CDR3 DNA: TGTGCCTGGAGTGGGGGTAGCGGGAGCACAGATACGCAGTATTTT. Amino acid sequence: CAWSGGSGSTDTQYF.

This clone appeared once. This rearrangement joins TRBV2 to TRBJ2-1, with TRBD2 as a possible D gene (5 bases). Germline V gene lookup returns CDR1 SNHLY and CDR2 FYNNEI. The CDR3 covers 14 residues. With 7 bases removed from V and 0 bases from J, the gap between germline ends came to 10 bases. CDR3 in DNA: TGTGCCAGCATGCAGCGGAGCTCCTACAATGAGCAGTTCTTC. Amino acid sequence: CASMQRSSYNEQFF.

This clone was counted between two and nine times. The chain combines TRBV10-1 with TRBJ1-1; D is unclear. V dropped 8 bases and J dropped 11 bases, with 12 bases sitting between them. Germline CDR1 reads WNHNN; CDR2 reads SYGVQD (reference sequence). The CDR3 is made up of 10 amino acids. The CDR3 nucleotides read TGCGCCAGCTTTCCTTTCGGCGCTTTCTTT. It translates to CASFPFGAFF.

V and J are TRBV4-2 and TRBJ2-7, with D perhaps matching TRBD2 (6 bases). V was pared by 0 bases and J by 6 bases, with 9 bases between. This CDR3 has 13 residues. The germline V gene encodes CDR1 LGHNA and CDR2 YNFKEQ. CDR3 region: CASSQDRGTEQYF. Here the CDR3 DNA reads TGTGCCAGCAGCCAAGATCGGGGGACCGAGCAGTACTTC.

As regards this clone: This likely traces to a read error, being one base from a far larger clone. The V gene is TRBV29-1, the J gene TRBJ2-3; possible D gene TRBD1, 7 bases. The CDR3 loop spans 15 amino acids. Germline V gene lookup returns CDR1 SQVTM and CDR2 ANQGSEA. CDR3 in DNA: TGCGGCGTCCCCAGGGGGGCGGCCAACACAGATACGCAGTATTTT. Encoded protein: CGVPRGAANTDTQYF.

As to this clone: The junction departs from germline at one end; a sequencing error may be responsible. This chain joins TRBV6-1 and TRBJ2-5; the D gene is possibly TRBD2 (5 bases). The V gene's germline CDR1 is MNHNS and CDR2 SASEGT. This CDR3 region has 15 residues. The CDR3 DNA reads TGTGCCATCAGTGAGGCCCGGACTCCTCAAGAGACCCAGTACTTC. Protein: CAISEARTPQETQYF.

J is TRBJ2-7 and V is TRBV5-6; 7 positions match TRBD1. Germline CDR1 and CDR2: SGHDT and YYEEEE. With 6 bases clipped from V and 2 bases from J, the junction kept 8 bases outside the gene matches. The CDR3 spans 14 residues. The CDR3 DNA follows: TGTGCCAGCACCCGGCCAGGGGGAGCCTACGAGCAGTACTTC. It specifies CASTRPGGAYEQYF.

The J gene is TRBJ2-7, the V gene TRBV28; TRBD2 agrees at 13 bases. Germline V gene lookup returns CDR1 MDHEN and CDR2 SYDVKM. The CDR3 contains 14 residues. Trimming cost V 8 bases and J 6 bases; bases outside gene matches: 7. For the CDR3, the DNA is TGTGCCAGCCGCCAGACTAGCGGGAGGACCGAGCAGTACTTC. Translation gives CASRQTSGRTEQYF.

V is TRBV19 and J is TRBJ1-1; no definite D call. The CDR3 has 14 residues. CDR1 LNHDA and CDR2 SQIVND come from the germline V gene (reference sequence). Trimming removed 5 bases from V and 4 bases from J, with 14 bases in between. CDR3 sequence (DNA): TGTGCCAGTAGTTACGCGACCCGGACCACTGAAGCTTTCTTT. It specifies CASSYATRTTEAFF.

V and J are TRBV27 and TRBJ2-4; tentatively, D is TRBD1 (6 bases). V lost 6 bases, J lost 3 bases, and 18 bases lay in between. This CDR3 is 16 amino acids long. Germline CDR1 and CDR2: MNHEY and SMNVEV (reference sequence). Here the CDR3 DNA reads TGTGCCAGCAGCCCCCTAGGGGGATCGGGCAAAAACATTCAGTACTTC. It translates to CASSPLGGSGKNIQYF.

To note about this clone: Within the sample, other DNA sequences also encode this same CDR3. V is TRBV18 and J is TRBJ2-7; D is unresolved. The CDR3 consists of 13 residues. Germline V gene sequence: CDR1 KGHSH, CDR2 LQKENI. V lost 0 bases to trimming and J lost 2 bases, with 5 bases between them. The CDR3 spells CASSPPSAYEQYF. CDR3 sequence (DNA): TGTGCCAGCTCACCACCTTCGGCCTACGAGCAGTACTTC.

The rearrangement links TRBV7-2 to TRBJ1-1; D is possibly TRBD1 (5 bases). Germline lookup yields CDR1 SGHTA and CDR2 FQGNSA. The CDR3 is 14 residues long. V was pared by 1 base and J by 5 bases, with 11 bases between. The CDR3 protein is CASSLEQVMTEAFF. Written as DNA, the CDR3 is TGTGCCAGCAGCTTAGAACAGGTCATGACTGAAGCTTTCTTT.

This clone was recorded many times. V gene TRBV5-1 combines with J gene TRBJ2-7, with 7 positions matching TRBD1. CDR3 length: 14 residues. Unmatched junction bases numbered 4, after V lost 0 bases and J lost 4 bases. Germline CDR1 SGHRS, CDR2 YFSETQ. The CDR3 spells CASSLGQGGYEQYF. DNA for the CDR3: TGCGCCAGCAGCTTGGGACAGGGCGGTTACGAGCAGTACTTC.

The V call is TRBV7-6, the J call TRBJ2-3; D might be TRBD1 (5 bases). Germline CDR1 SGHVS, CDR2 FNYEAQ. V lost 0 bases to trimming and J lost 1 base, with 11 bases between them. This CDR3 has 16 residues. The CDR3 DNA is TGTGCCAGCAGCTTAGCGGTGGTAGGGGGCACAGATACGCAGTATTTT. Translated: CASSLAVVGGTDTQYF.

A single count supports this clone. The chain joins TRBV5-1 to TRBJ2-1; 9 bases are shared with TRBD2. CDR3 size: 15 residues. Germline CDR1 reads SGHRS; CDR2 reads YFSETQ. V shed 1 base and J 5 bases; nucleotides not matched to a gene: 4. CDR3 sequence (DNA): TGCGCCAGCAGCTTGCGACTAGCGGAGAACAATGAGCAGTTCTTC. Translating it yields CASSLRLAENNEQFF.

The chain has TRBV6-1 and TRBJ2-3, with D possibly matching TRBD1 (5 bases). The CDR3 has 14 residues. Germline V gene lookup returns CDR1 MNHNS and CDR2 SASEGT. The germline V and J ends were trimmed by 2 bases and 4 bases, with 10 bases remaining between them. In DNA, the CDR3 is TGTGCCAGCAGTGAATCTGACAGTGCAGATACGCAGTATTTT. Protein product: CASSESDSADTQYF.